This T cell receptor (beta chain) stems from a study of CD8 T cells in ankylosing spondylitis. Study-wide points: CD8+ by phenotype, disease-linked clones were relatively rare in peripheral blood.

Germline CDR1 reads SQVTM; CDR2 reads ANQGSEA. This CDR3 region has 11 residues. Trimming stripped 3 bases from V and 11 bases from J, with 11 bases between. TCRdb redid the calling of the 5' RACE reads with MiXCR, one entry per CDR3 protein. The sample carries 80,000 to 100,000 distinct CDR3 sequences, about 8% recorded once. This clonotype came up many times. Antigen: not known. Sequenced: blood, either unsorted or a sorted T cell fraction (not recorded which). J is TRBJ2-1 and V is TRBV29-1; no clear D gene. This TCR was recovered from a male donor with ankylosing spondylitis or in good health (not recorded which). This chain's CDR3 is CSVETHPKQFF. The CDR3 coding sequence is TGCAGCGTTGAGACCCACCCAAAGCAGTTCTTC.